The 2 T cell receptor beta chains presented below share a single source sample, sequenced in a study of a mutant IDH1 vaccine in newly diagnosed glioma (dated by TCRdb to the early 2020s). Their recognized antigens are unknown. This specimen's time point label, per the study, means: week 35, safety follow-up. Every vaccine dose consisted of 300 ug of a 20-mer mutant IDH1 peptide in Montanide, administered subcutaneously together with topical imiquimod. Preparation of the library involved the immunoSEQ multiplex PCR assay. Here the immuneACCESS table is served through TCRdb, limited to in-frame sequences with V and J called. Missing clones are a known gap in these copies; in checked studies unresolved V genes cover under half, and the rest lacks a known reason. Across this sample there are about 60,000 clones, with roughly 81% seen only once. The ten most abundant clones make up 5% to 7% of the sample.

This specimen consisted of PBMCs, obtained from a glioma patient whose treatment included an IDH1 peptide vaccine. The receptors were sampled from a man aged 40-55 years with glioma.

This rearrangement joins TRBV27 to TRBJ1-2; D perhaps matches TRBD1 (5 bases). Germline V gene sequence: CDR1 MNHEY, CDR2 SMNVEV (reference sequence). The CDR3 totals 13 residues. The V end was cut by 8 bases, the J end by 8 bases, with 18 bases between. In nucleotides, the CDR3 is TGTGCCAGCTCAGGGCGGGGGATCCTGGGCTACACCTTC. This sequence encodes CASSGRGILGYTF.

This chain's CDR3 is CASKGAVDQPQHF. The CDR3 DNA is TGTGCCAGCAAGGGGGCCGTTGATCAGCCCCAGCATTTT. This chain connects TRBV21-1 to TRBJ1-5; the table assigns TRBD1, which was not confirmed against the DNA. TRBV21-1 is listed as a pseudogene. The CDR3 is 13 amino acids.